This T cell receptor (beta chain) appears in the sequencing data of a study of tumor and adjacent non-tumor tissue in lung cancer. Notes on the study in general: TCR diversity was significantly greater in tumor than normal lung tissue. Shorter survival was associated with higher TCR diversity in tumors.

This clonotype was seen at least ten times. Its specificity is unknown. This sample's RNA came from whole unsorted tissue. The normal lung tissue was taken more than 3 cm from the tumor edge. V gave up 0 bases and J gave up 4 bases; unmatched junction bases: 8. Per the germline V gene, CDR1 is SQVTM and CDR2 is ANQGSEA. This CDR3 contains 15 residues. TCRbeta libraries were built with three rounds of nested PCR, modified from ARM-PCR. TCRdb called the multiplex PCR reads again in MiXCR, with one record for every CDR3 protein. The sample yields 35,000 to 55,000 distinct CDR3 sequences, roughly 60% seen once.

The sequence derives from a man aged 50-60 years with non-small cell lung cancer. The V gene is TRBV29-1, the J gene TRBJ1-2; 7 bases agree with TRBD1. What was sequenced was distant non-tumor lung tissue. In nucleotides, the CDR3 is TGCAGCGTTGAAGAATTTAGGACAGGAGGCTATGGCTACACCTTC. Translated, it gives CSVEEFRTGGYGYTF.